Following are 15 T cell receptor beta chains from one sample sequenced in a study of radiation and T cells in renal cell carcinoma. This table comes from immunoSEQ multiplex PCR, and its TCRdb copy is limited to in-frame clones, with some not included. The sample holds nearly 20,000 clones, around 63% seen once. The treatment was: 15 Gy SBRT to primary tumor, nephrectomy 4 weeks later. Specimen: tumor tissue, collected from a patient whose treatment included radiotherapy and nephrectomy. The receptors here all came from a woman in her seventies with renal cell carcinoma.

V is TRBV4-1 and J is TRBJ2-7; 8 bases agree with TRBD1. J was trimmed by 2 bases and V by 4 bases; bases with no gene match: 10. The length of the CDR3 is 16 residues. Germline assignment: CDR1 MGHRA and CDR2 YSYEKL. This chain's CDR3 is CASSRGADRATYEQYF. The DNA of the CDR3 is TGCGCCAGCAGCCGCGGGGCGGACAGGGCAACCTACGAGCAGTACTTC.

This clone was detected a few times. The V call is TRBV2, the J call TRBJ1-2; 7 bases map to TRBD1. V was clipped by 6 bases and J by 3 bases; unmatched bases: 10. The CDR3 is made up of 15 amino acids. The germline V gene has CDR1 SNHLY and CDR2 FYNNEI. This chain's CDR3 is CASRSLTGRDYGYTF. CDR3 nucleotides: TGTGCCAGCAGGTCGCTGACAGGGCGAGACTATGGCTACACCTTC.

The rearrangement uses TRBV6-1 and TRBJ2-3; 11 positions match TRBD2. After removal of 5 bases from V and 1 base from J, the junction contained 2 bases not matched to a gene. CDR3 length equals 15 residues. Germline CDR1 MNHNS, CDR2 SASEGT. CDR3 nucleotides: TGTGCCAGCAGTAAGGGACTAGCGGGCACAGATACGCAGTATTTT. Translation gives CASSKGLAGTDTQYF.

The chain joins TRBV28 to TRBJ2-5; unclear D gene. The V and J ends lost 4 bases and 4 bases respectively, with 16 bases between them. CDR1 and CDR2 (germline): MDHEN, SYDVKM. This CDR3 has 15 residues. In DNA, the CDR3 is TGTGCCAGCAGTTCAATCTTCCCGGTGGGAGAGACCCAGTACTTC. Translation: CASSSIFPVGETQYF.

The CDR3 protein is CATSRDGKGGRGEKLFF. The CDR3 DNA follows: TGTGCCACCAGCAGAGATGGAAAGGGGGGCCGGGGCGAAAAACTGTTTTTT. The V and J genes are TRBV15 and TRBJ1-4; D perhaps matches TRBD1 (6 bases). This CDR3 comprises 17 residues. Germline V CDR1 and CDR2: LNHNV, YYDKDF (reference sequence). Trimming removed 0 bases from V and 8 bases from J, with 19 bases in between.

The rearrangement joins TRBV7-9 to TRBJ2-5; 12 bases match TRBD1. V shed 4 bases, J shed 6 bases, and the junction held 15 bases outside the gene matches. The CDR3 extends over 18 amino acids. Germline assignment: CDR1 SEHNR and CDR2 FQNEAQ (reference sequence). CDR3 sequence: CASSSGSIGTGGWKTQYF. CDR3 nucleotide sequence: TGTGCCAGCAGCTCCGGATCTATCGGGACAGGGGGCTGGAAGACCCAGTACTTC.

This clone was seen a handful of times. The rearrangement links TRBV5-1 to TRBJ2-2, with D possibly called TRBD1 or TRBD2 (5 bases each). This CDR3 spans 16 amino acids. CDR1 and CDR2 from the germline V gene are SGHRS and YFSETQ. V dropped 3 bases and J dropped 4 bases, with 16 bases sitting between them. In nucleotides, the CDR3 is TGCGCCAGCAGCTCGCCTAATTCGGGACCCACCGGGGAGCTGTTTTTT. Residues: CASSSPNSGPTGELFF.

The chain couples TRBV7-2 to TRBJ1-5; 7 bases are shared with TRBD1. Germline V gene sequence: CDR1 SGHTA, CDR2 FQGNSA. V shed 4 bases and J 4 bases; nucleotides not matched to a gene: 10. The CDR3 spans 16 residues. CDR3 sequence (DNA): TGTGCCAGCAGCTCCGGGGGGGACAGAAGGAATCAGCCCCAGCATTTT. Translation gives CASSSGGDRRNQPQHF. Together with reference TRBV7-2 and TRBJ1-5, the CDR3 gives the full variable domain: GAGVSQSPSNKVTEKGKDVELRCDPISGHTALYWYRQSLGQGLEFLIYFQGNSAPDKSGLPSDRFSAERTGGSVSTLTIQRTQQEDSAVYLCASSSGGDRRNQPQHFGDGTRLSIL.

This clone was picked up a small number of times. This rearrangement joins TRBV2 to TRBJ1-3; D uncertain. The CDR3 has 13 amino acids. From germline, CDR1 is SNHLY and CDR2 FYNNEI. The V end was cut by 6 bases, the J end by 6 bases, with 12 bases between. CDR3 sequence reads: CASRVDQTNTIYF. CDR3 nucleotides: TGTGCCAGCAGAGTGGACCAAACAAACACCATATATTTT.

The rearrangement joins TRBV7-8 to TRBJ2-2; D tentatively reads TRBD1 or TRBD2 (5 bases each). Trimming took 2 bases from V and 2 from J, leaving 9 bases between them. This CDR3 contains 15 residues. Germline V gene sequence: CDR1 SGHVS, CDR2 FQNEAQ. CDR3 in DNA: TGTGCCAGCAGCTTAATTGGGGGTAACACCGGGGAGCTGTTTTTT. Its protein is CASSLIGGNTGELFF.

The V and J genes are TRBV7-8 and TRBJ1-5, with a tentative D call TRBD1 (6 bases). This CDR3 is built from 14 residues. Germline V lookup: CDR1 SGHVS, CDR2 FQNEAQ. V shed 1 base and J shed 7 bases, with 11 bases lying between them. The CDR3 protein is CASSLEAGAQPQHF. The CDR3, as DNA: TGTGCCAGCAGCTTAGAGGCAGGGGCGCAGCCCCAGCATTTT.

This clone was counted only a few times. The genes are TRBV7-2 and TRBJ1-3; a possible D gene is TRBD1 (5 bases). Germline-derived CDR1 and CDR2 are SGHTA and FQGNSA. V dropped 5 bases and J dropped 0 bases, with 14 bases sitting between them. CDR3 length: 16 residues. CDR3 nucleotides: TGTGCCAGCAGCCCGTATGGAGGGGCCTCTGGAAACACCATATATTTT. This sequence encodes CASSPYGGASGNTIYF.

The chain couples TRBV7-8 to TRBJ2-7; D might be TRBD1 or TRBD2, each matching 5 bases. CDR1 is SGHVS and CDR2 is FQNEAQ in the germline V gene. This CDR3 has 14 residues. The germline V and J ends were trimmed by 1 base and 7 bases, with 14 bases remaining between them. The CDR3 is CASSLGRGQWEQYF. The DNA of the CDR3 is TGTGCCAGCAGCTTAGGTCGGGGCCAGTGGGAGCAGTACTTC. The full variable domain, in which reference TRBV7-8 and TRBJ2-7 provide the parts outside the CDR3, is GAGVSQSPRYKVAKRGQDVALRCDPISGHVSLFWYQQALGQGPEFLTYFQNEAQLDKSGLPSDRFFAERPEGSVSTLKIQRTQQEDSAVYLCASSLGRGQWEQYFGPGTRLTVT.

This clone is a singleton in its sample. Here the CDR3 DNA reads TGTGCCAGCACTGCGGGGGGGCTCGAGACCCAGTACTTC. Translation: CASTAGGLETQYF. This chain uses TRBV6-5 with TRBJ2-5; 9 bases map to TRBD2. Germline CDR1 is MNHEY and CDR2 is SVGAGI. V shed 7 bases, J shed 5 bases, and the junction held 5 bases outside the gene matches. This CDR3 contains 13 residues.

This clone was detected only a few times. J is TRBJ2-7 and V is TRBV6-5, with D perhaps TRBD1 or TRBD2 (6 bases each). CDR3 size: 14 residues. The ends were cut back, 6 bases at V and 2 bases at J, with 14 bases in the middle. The germline V gene encodes CDR1 MNHEY and CDR2 SVGAGI. The CDR3 nucleotides read TGTGCCAGCAGCCGGGGGCGCAGGGCCTACGAGCAGTACTTC. Amino acids: CASSRGRRAYEQYF.